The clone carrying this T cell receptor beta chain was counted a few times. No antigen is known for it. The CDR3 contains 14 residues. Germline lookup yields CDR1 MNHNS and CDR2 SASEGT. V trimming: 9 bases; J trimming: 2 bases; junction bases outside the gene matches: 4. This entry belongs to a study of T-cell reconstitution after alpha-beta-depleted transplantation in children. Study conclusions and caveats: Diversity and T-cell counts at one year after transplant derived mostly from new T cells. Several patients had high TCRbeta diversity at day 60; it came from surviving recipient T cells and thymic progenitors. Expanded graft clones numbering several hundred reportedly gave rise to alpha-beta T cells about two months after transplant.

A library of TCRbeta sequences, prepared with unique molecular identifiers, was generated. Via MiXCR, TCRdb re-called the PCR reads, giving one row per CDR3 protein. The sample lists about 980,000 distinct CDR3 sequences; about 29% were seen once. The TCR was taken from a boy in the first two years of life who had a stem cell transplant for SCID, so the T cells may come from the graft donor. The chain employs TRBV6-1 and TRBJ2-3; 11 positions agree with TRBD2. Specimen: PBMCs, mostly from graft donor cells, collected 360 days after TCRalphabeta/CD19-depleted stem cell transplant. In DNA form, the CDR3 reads TGTGCCAGTATAGCGGGGGGGCCCACAGATACGCAGTATTTT. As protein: CASIAGGPTDTQYF.